Below, 22 T cell receptor beta chains from the same sample are listed, as sequenced in a study of shared clonotypes between healthy human individuals. The table came from immunoSEQ multiplex PCR; TCRdb's copy has only in-frame clones and leaves some out. The sample consists of around 1.1 million clones, approximately 78% of them appearing once. Input material: memory CD4+ T cells from PBMCs. The subset was: CD45RA-negative fraction. The receptor set was obtained from a man between 18 and 35 years old in good health. Some clones in this sample may be carry-over from other donors' samples.

The gene calls are TRBV14 and TRBJ2-3; 9 bases are a match to TRBD2. V lost 4 bases to trimming and J lost 4 bases; unmatched junction nucleotides: 6. Germline-derived CDR1 and CDR2 are SGHDN and FVKESK. The CDR3 runs 15 residues. The CDR3 spells CASSRSGRRADTQYF. The CDR3 nucleotides read TGTGCCAGCAGCCGGAGCGGGAGGAGGGCAGATACGCAGTATTTT.

The chain has TRBV5-4 and TRBJ1-2; unclear D gene. The CDR3 covers 16 residues. The V gene's germline CDR1 is SGHNT and CDR2 YYREEE (reference sequence). The V gene lost 4 bases and the J gene lost 4 bases, with 20 bases spanning the gap. The CDR3 region is CASSPAVNSGGYGYTF. The CDR3 region has the DNA TGTGCCAGCAGCCCGGCGGTTAATTCGGGTGGCTATGGCTACACCTTC.

The chain combines TRBV29-1 with TRBJ1-2, with a possible D match to TRBD1 (5 bases). Germline CDR1 SQVTM, CDR2 ANQGSEA. The CDR3 totals 15 residues. Trimming took off 3 bases at V and 8 bases at J, with 22 bases between the two ends. The DNA of the CDR3 is TGCAGCGTTGATAGGTTCGGCAGGGCGGGGGGAGGCTACACCTTC. Translated, it gives CSVDRFGRAGGGYTF.

V usage is TRBV11-2 and J usage is TRBJ2-3; weak D call: TRBD2 (6 bases). This CDR3 is 17 amino acids long. Trimming pared 4 bases from V and 6 bases from J, leaving 23 bases between. CDR1 SGHAT and CDR2 FQNNGV come from the germline V gene. CDR3 loop: CASSSWRGGAGGDTQYF. CDR3 nucleotide sequence: TGTGCCAGCAGCTCCTGGAGGGGCGGCGCCGGGGGTGATACGCAGTATTTT.

In this sample, this clone turned up once. V is TRBV4-2 and J is TRBJ1-2; a possible D gene is TRBD1 (6 bases). Trimming stripped 0 bases from V and 3 bases from J, with 14 bases between. The CDR3 contains 16 residues. Germline values: CDR1 LGHNA, CDR2 YNFKEQ. CDR3 in DNA: TGTGCCAGCAGCCAAGACAGGGGTAACGAGTACTATGGCTACACCTTC. The encoded protein is CASSQDRGNEYYGYTF.

The CDR3 DNA reads as TGTGCCAGCAGCCCAGGCGGGTCCCTTCAGTATTTT. It is translated as CASSPGGSLQYF. The chain combines TRBV7-3 with TRBJ2-3, with a weak D call TRBD2 (5 bases). Trimming took off 5 bases at V and 12 bases at J, with 15 bases between the two ends. CDR3 length equals 12 residues. Germline values: CDR1 SGHTA, CDR2 FQGTGA.

This clone is a singleton in its sample. This chain links TRBV11-3 with TRBJ2-4; D is perhaps TRBD1 (5 bases). V was cut by 1 base and J by 3 bases, with 10 bases left in between. The germline V gene has CDR1 SGHNT and CDR2 YENEEA. The CDR3 covers 15 residues. The CDR3 coding sequence is TGTGCCAGCAGCTTAGGGGGCTTATACAAAAACATTCAGTACTTC. Amino acid sequence: CASSLGGLYKNIQYF.

In regard to this clone: A much larger clone is a single base away; this may be a read error. The genes are TRBV28 and TRBJ2-7; TRBD2 agrees at 10 bases. The trim removed 5 bases at V and 2 bases at J, leaving 3 bases unmatched. The V gene's germline CDR1 is MDHEN and CDR2 SYDVKM. This CDR3 spans 14 amino acids. The CDR3 coding sequence is TGTGCCAGCAGTCCAGCGGGAGGGACCTACGAGCAGTACTTC. This translates into CASSPAGGTYEQYF.

On this clone itself: Given a far larger clone just one base away, this is likely a sequencing read error. J is TRBJ1-5 and V is TRBV4-1; D unclear. Trimming stripped 0 bases from V and 7 bases from J, with 4 bases between. CDR3 length: 12 residues. Germline V gives CDR1 MGHRA, CDR2 YSYEKL. CDR3 protein: CASSQDGQPQHF. CDR3 coding DNA: TGCGCCAGCAGCCAAGATGGGCAGCCCCAGCATTTT.

The chain recombines TRBV4-2 with TRBJ2-4; 11 nucleotides align to TRBD2. Germline trimming cut 0 bases from V and 2 bases from J; bases unmatched to any gene: 3. The germline gives CDR1 LGHNA, CDR2 YNFKEQ. The CDR3 runs to 17 residues. CDR3 loop: CASSQDLAGGTKNIQYF. The DNA for the CDR3 is TGTGCCAGCAGCCAAGATTTAGCGGGAGGGACCAAAAACATTCAGTACTTC.

The chain uses TRBV6-6 and TRBJ2-1; D not certain. CDR1 and CDR2 from the germline V gene are MNHNY and SVGAGI (reference sequence). V gave up 6 bases and J gave up 4 bases, with 7 bases separating them. The CDR3 runs to 12 residues. The CDR3 sequence: CASSSQYNEQFF. Written as DNA, the CDR3 is TGTGCCAGCAGCTCGCAGTACAATGAGCAGTTCTTC.

The CDR3 sequence is CASSRTFQETQYF. In nucleotides, the CDR3 is TGTGCCAGCAGCAGGACTTTCCAAGAGACCCAGTACTTC. The chain uses TRBV9 and TRBJ2-5, with D possibly being TRBD2 (5 bases). CDR1 and CDR2 from the germline V gene are SGDLS and YYNGEE. This CDR3 contains 13 residues. Trimming took 4 bases from V and 1 from J, leaving 8 bases between them.

V is TRBV21-1 and J is TRBJ2-7. TRBV21-1 is annotated as a pseudogene. The CDR3 has 17 residues. The CDR3 nucleotides are TGTGCCAGCAGCAAAGAGTGGGTAGGGCCCAGATCCTACGAGCAGTACTTC. Translating gives CASSKEWVGPRSYEQYF.

The chain couples TRBV10-3 to TRBJ2-1; 11 positions agree with TRBD2. V lost 4 bases, J lost 5 bases, and 4 bases stayed unmatched. The CDR3 is 15 amino acids. Germline V CDR1 and CDR2: ENHRY, SYGVKD. CDR3 residues: CAISGSGLADNEQFF. DNA of the CDR3: TGTGCCATCAGTGGATCGGGACTAGCGGACAATGAGCAGTTCTTC.

This rearrangement joins TRBV7-9 to TRBJ2-2; D is uncertain. Trimming removed 1 base from V and 1 base from J, with 10 bases in between. The CDR3 runs 16 residues. The germline gives CDR1 SEHNR, CDR2 FQNEAQ (reference sequence). The DNA for the CDR3 is TGTGCCAGCAGCTTAGAATGGTGGGAGAACACCGGGGAGCTGTTTTTT. It is translated as CASSLEWWENTGELFF.

A note on this clone: Other DNA sequences within the sample encode an identical CDR3. This chain uses TRBV28 with TRBJ1-2; weak D call: TRBD1 (6 bases). Trimming removed 5 bases at V and 5 bases at J, with 9 bases between. CDR1 and CDR2 from the germline V gene are MDHEN and SYDVKM. The CDR3 sequence is 12 residues long. CDR3 in amino acids: CASSLGQYGYTF. Written as DNA, the CDR3 is TGTGCCAGCAGTCTCGGACAGTATGGCTACACCTTC.

This chain uses TRBV5-1 with TRBJ2-1; 13 positions agree with TRBD2. The CDR3 is 18 residues long. CDR1 is SGHRS and CDR2 is YFSETQ in the germline V gene. V gave up 5 bases and J gave up 0 bases; unmatched junction bases: 8. In DNA, the CDR3 is TGCGCCAGCAGGGGCCCGGGACTAGCGGGAAGCTCCTACAATGAGCAGTTCTTC. It yields the protein CASRGPGLAGSSYNEQFF.

This clone has more than one count but fewer than ten. The V gene is TRBV14, the J gene TRBJ2-2, with D possibly matching TRBD1 (5 bases). This CDR3 is 13 amino acids long. Germline V gene sequence: CDR1 SGHDN, CDR2 FVKESK. V lost 0 bases and J 16 bases, leaving 15 bases between the germline ends. CDR3 DNA: TGTGCCAGCAGCCAAGAAGGGGTCAGCAACCCGTTTTTT. Translating gives CASSQEGVSNPFF.

V is TRBV15 and J is TRBJ1-5; D might be TRBD1 (5 bases). V was shortened by 0 bases and J by 4 bases, with 16 bases between the two germline ends. CDR3 length: 17 amino acids. The germline V gene has CDR1 LNHNV and CDR2 YYDKDF (reference sequence). CDR3 DNA sequence: TGTGCCACCAGCAGAGACCCCGGGGGGATACGGAATCAGCCCCAGCATTTT. The encoded protein is CATSRDPGGIRNQPQHF.

The V call is TRBV19, the J call TRBJ2-4; 14 bases are shared with TRBD2. V lost 5 bases to trimming and J lost 3 bases; unmatched junction nucleotides: 12. The length of the CDR3 is 19 residues. Per the germline V gene, CDR1 is LNHDA and CDR2 is SQIVND (reference sequence). The CDR3 loop is CASSDRLAGGPIGKNIQYF. CDR3 bases: TGTGCCAGTAGTGACCGACTAGCGGGAGGGCCAATCGGCAAAAACATTCAGTACTTC.

This sequence joins TRBV19 and TRBJ2-7; the match to TRBD1 covers 7 bases. The CDR3 is 13 residues long. Looked up from germline, CDR1 is LNHDA and CDR2 is SQIVND (reference sequence). V lost 5 bases and J lost 3; bases outside the gene matches: 4. In DNA, the CDR3 is TGTGCCAGTAGTTCCCGGGACAGCTACGAGCAGTACTTC. This sequence encodes CASSSRDSYEQYF.

The sample holds a few counts of this clone. The chain couples TRBV19 to TRBJ1-1; unclear D gene. The V end was cut by 3 bases, the J end by 1 base, with 6 bases between. Per the germline V gene, CDR1 is LNHDA and CDR2 is SQIVND (reference sequence). This CDR3 has 13 amino acids. The CDR3 coding sequence is TGTGCCAGTAGTATGAACCGGAACACTGAAGCTTTCTTT. This encodes CASSMNRNTEAFF.